A single sample is the source of the 22 T cell receptor beta chains below, sequenced in a study of shared clonotypes between healthy human individuals. In the naive CD8 group, cells lacked CD45RO and were positively selected for CCR7, so terminally differentiated effector memory CD45RA+ cells were left out. Assay: immunoSEQ multiplex PCR; the TCRdb copy retains only in-frame clones and omits some. The repertoire holds 550,000 to 600,000 clones, with 95% to 98% as singletons. Sequencing was done on a sample of naive CD8+ T cells sorted from blood. These receptors were obtained from a man younger than 45 in good health.

The chain combines TRBV13 with TRBJ2-7, with TRBD1 matching over 7 bases. Germline CDR1 PRHDT, CDR2 FYEKMQ (reference sequence). The CDR3 has 14 residues. After removal of 5 bases from V and 5 bases from J, the junction contained 9 bases not matched to a gene. The CDR3 loop is CASSHSDRVHEQYF. The DNA for the CDR3 is TGTGCCAGCAGCCACAGTGACAGGGTCCACGAGCAGTACTTC.

This sequence joins TRBV7-9 and TRBJ2-7; D is uncertain. The V and J ends lost 4 bases and 2 bases respectively, with 6 bases between them. CDR1 is SEHNR and CDR2 is FQNEAQ in the germline V gene (reference sequence). This CDR3 comprises 12 residues. The chain's CDR3 is CASSWSTYEQYF. For the CDR3, the DNA is TGTGCCAGCAGCTGGTCTACCTACGAGCAGTACTTC.

This chain connects TRBV29-1 to TRBJ2-1; TRBD2 agrees at 11 bases. The V segment lost 4 bases and the J segment 5 bases; nucleotides outside the gene matches: 19. The CDR3 spans 19 residues. Germline loops: CDR1 SQVTM, CDR2 ANQGSEA. The CDR3 nucleotides read TGCAGCGTTGTAGGTGAGACTAGCGGGATCACGGGTCGGGACAATGAGCAGTTCTTC. Protein product: CSVVGETSGITGRDNEQFF.

The gene calls are TRBV7-8 and TRBJ2-6, with 9 bases matching TRBD1. Germline loops: CDR1 SGHVS, CDR2 FQNEAQ. V was pared by 5 bases and J by 2 bases, with 10 bases of the junction left unmatched. The CDR3 is 18 residues long. The CDR3 DNA reads as TGTGCCAGCAGCCCAGGGGGGTGGGACAGGGCTGGGGCCAACGTCCTGACTTTC. Translated, it gives CASSPGGWDRAGANVLTF.

With regard to this clone: The sample holds other DNA sequences that translate to the same CDR3. This sequence joins TRBV7-6 and TRBJ2-7; 9 nucleotides align to TRBD1. This CDR3 spans 14 amino acids. Germline trimming cut 5 bases from V and 2 bases from J; bases unmatched to any gene: 4. Germline assignment: CDR1 SGHVS and CDR2 FNYEAQ. CDR3 DNA sequence: TGTGCCAGCAGCCCGGGGACAGGGACCTACGAGCAGTACTTC. As protein: CASSPGTGTYEQYF.

DNA for the CDR3: TGCGCCAGCAGCCAAGATGACACCTTGGCCGGGGAGCTGTTTTTT. Residues: CASSQDDTLAGELFF. The rearrangement links TRBV4-1 to TRBJ2-2; D is unresolved. The V end lost 0 bases, the J end lost 6 bases, and 11 bases lay between the germline ends. Germline V gives CDR1 MGHRA, CDR2 YSYEKL. The CDR3 consists of 15 residues.

V usage is TRBV7-8 and J usage is TRBJ2-1; 10 bases agree with TRBD2. V gave up 5 bases and J gave up 4 bases; unmatched junction bases: 5. The CDR3 has 15 residues. In germline, CDR1 is SGHVS, CDR2 FQNEAQ. CDR3 DNA sequence: TGTGCCAGCAGCCCAAGCGGGAGGGCTTACAATGAGCAGTTCTTC. Translated: CASSPSGRAYNEQFF.

V gene TRBV5-1 combines with J gene TRBJ2-4; D tentatively fits TRBD1 or TRBD2 (5 bases each). Trimming removed 4 bases at V and 0 bases at J, with 14 bases between. Germline V gene lookup returns CDR1 SGHRS and CDR2 YFSETQ. This CDR3 spans 16 amino acids. The CDR3, as DNA: TGCGCCAGCAGCAAGGGGACGGACCTAGCCAAAAACATTCAGTACTTC. As protein: CASSKGTDLAKNIQYF.

Turning to this clone: Other DNA sequences within the sample encode an identical CDR3. The chain has TRBV9 and TRBJ1-1; D might be TRBD1 (6 bases). The germline V gene encodes CDR1 SGDLS and CDR2 YYNGEE. This CDR3 region has 13 residues. Trimming shortened V by 3 bases and J by 4 bases, and 10 bases separated the two germline ends. The CDR3 sequence: CASSAGGGTEAFF. As DNA, the CDR3 is TGTGCCAGCAGCGCCGGGGGCGGCACTGAAGCTTTCTTT.

The chain uses TRBV27 and TRBJ2-7, with D unclear. In germline, CDR1 is MNHEY, CDR2 SMNVEV (reference sequence). V was shortened by 2 bases and J by 2 bases, with 7 bases between the two germline ends. The CDR3 has 13 residues. The CDR3 protein is CASSLRVAYEQYF. The CDR3 DNA follows: TGTGCCAGCAGTTTACGGGTGGCCTACGAGCAGTACTTC.

This chain uses TRBV19 with TRBJ1-2; D is possibly TRBD1 (5 bases). The CDR3 is 12 residues long. Looked up from germline, CDR1 is LNHDA and CDR2 is SQIVND (reference sequence). V was trimmed by 5 bases and J by 3 bases, leaving 7 bases between them. CDR3 nucleotide sequence: TGTGCCAGTAGTCCGGGGGACTATGGCTACACCTTC. Protein product: CASSPGDYGYTF.

The chain is built from TRBV25-1 and TRBJ2-1, with D tentatively TRBD2 (6 bases). In germline, CDR1 is MGHDK, CDR2 SYGVNS. The CDR3 has 16 residues. V dropped 1 base and J dropped 5 bases, with 15 bases sitting between them. The CDR3 region is CASSEFMAGPNNEQFF. CDR3 in DNA: TGTGCCAGCAGTGAATTTATGGCGGGACCTAACAATGAGCAGTTCTTC.

V usage is TRBV9 and J usage is TRBJ1-1; D unclear. The CDR3 covers 15 residues. The germline V gene has CDR1 SGDLS and CDR2 YYNGEE. Deletions cut 0 bases from V and 4 bases from J, with 13 bases between. The CDR3 protein is CASSVALDRATEAFF. CDR3 DNA: TGTGCCAGCAGCGTAGCCTTAGACCGGGCCACTGAAGCTTTCTTT.

This sequence joins TRBV28 and TRBJ1-2; 7 nucleotides align to TRBD1. This CDR3 is built from 16 residues. The J segment lost 4 bases and the V segment lost 5 bases, leaving 13 bases of the junction unmatched. CDR1 MDHEN and CDR2 SYDVKM come from the germline V gene. CDR3 sequence reads: CASSPRGQGDSYGYTF. Written as DNA, the CDR3 is TGTGCCAGCAGTCCGCGGGGGCAGGGGGACTCCTATGGCTACACCTTC.

The CDR3 DNA reads as TGTGCCAGCACCGAGCGGGTTGCGAGCTCCTACAATGAGCAGTTCTTC. Translation gives CASTERVASSYNEQFF. The chain employs TRBV2 and TRBJ2-1; possibly TRBD2 for D (6 bases). V shed 7 bases and J shed 0 bases, with 16 bases lying between them. The CDR3 has 16 amino acids. Germline lookup yields CDR1 SNHLY and CDR2 FYNNEI. Full variable domain (outside the CDR3, taken from reference TRBV2 and TRBJ2-1): EPEVTQTPSHQVTQMGQEVILRCVPISNHLYFYWYRQILGQKVEFLVSFYNNEISEKSEIFDDQFSVERPDGSNFTLKIRSTKLEDSAMYFCASTERVASSYNEQFFGPGTRLTVL.

V gene TRBV29-1 combines with J gene TRBJ2-3; no reliable D call. V lost 8 bases and J 4 bases, leaving 25 bases between the germline ends. The germline V gene has CDR1 SQVTM and CDR2 ANQGSEA. The CDR3 loop spans 16 amino acids. The CDR3 region has the DNA TGCAGCCCTCCGGCTCCGCTGCCTGGTTCCCCAGATACGCAGTATTTT. As protein: CSPPAPLPGSPDTQYF.

This clone has only one observation. The chain combines TRBV7-6 with TRBJ2-7, with D perhaps TRBD2 (5 bases). The CDR3 consists of 19 residues. V dropped 5 bases and J dropped 3 bases, with 29 bases sitting between them. Germline values: CDR1 SGHVS, CDR2 FNYEAQ. CDR3 sequence reads: CASSKLLAADRGPLYEQYF. The CDR3 DNA reads as TGTGCCAGCAGCAAGTTACTGGCCGCAGATCGAGGGCCCCTCTACGAGCAGTACTTC.

With regard to this clone: The sample has other DNA sequences that encode this CDR3 too. CDR3 DNA: TGCAGCGTTGAAAAGTACAATGAGCAGTTCTTC. This translates into CSVEKYNEQFF. The chain carries TRBV29-1 and TRBJ2-1; D gene uncertain. CDR1 and CDR2 (germline): SQVTM, ANQGSEA. This CDR3 has 11 residues. V lost 2 bases and J lost 4, with 3 bases in between.

The rearrangement uses TRBV15 and TRBJ2-1, with D possibly being TRBD2 (5 bases). The CDR3 length is 14 residues. CDR1 is LNHNV and CDR2 is YYDKDF in the germline V gene (reference sequence). V lost 2 bases to trimming and J lost 9 bases, with 14 bases between them. The CDR3 DNA reads TGTGCCACCAGCAGACCTACTAGGACCATTGAGCAGTTCTTC. Residues: CATSRPTRTIEQFF. The full variable domain, completed using reference TRBV15 and TRBJ2-1, is DAMVIQNPRYQVTQFGKPVTLSCSQTLNHNVMYWYQQKSSQAPKLLFHYYDKDFNNEADTPDNFQSRRPNTSFCFLDIRSPGLGDTAMYLCATSRPTRTIEQFFGPGTRLTVL.

The CDR3 sequence is CASSTIRQGEATFYEQYF. In DNA form, the CDR3 reads TGTGCCAGCAGTACCATTCGACAGGGTGAAGCTACTTTCTACGAGCAGTACTTC. The V and J genes are TRBV27 and TRBJ2-7; 7 bases fit TRBD1. The CDR3 covers 18 residues. The germline V gene has CDR1 MNHEY and CDR2 SMNVEV (reference sequence). V gave up 5 bases and J gave up 3 bases; unmatched junction bases: 19.

The chain is built from TRBV18 and TRBJ2-1; D uncertain. Germline V gene data show CDR1 as KGHSH and CDR2 as LQKENI. CDR3 length equals 14 residues. The V and J ends lost 1 base and 7 bases respectively, with 11 bases between them. The CDR3 spells CASSPQGYVNEQFF. The DNA of the CDR3 is TGTGCCAGCTCACCACAGGGATACGTGAATGAGCAGTTCTTC. The variable domain in full, with the rest retrieved from reference TRBV18 and TRBJ2-1, is NAGVMQNPRHLVRRRGQEARLRCSPMKGHSHVYWYRQLPEEGLKFMVYLQKENIIDESGMPKERFSAEFPKEGPSILRIQQVVRGDSAAYFCASSPQGYVNEQFFGPGTRLTVL.

The chain uses TRBV18 and TRBJ2-6, with 9 bases aligning to TRBD1. The CDR3 sequence is 20 residues long. Losses at the gene ends were 3 bases for V and 4 bases for J; bases not matched to a gene: 16. Germline-derived CDR1 and CDR2 are KGHSH and LQKENI. The CDR3 DNA follows: TGTGCCAGCTCACCGGAACTTGGGACAGGGTCTAGGCAAGGGGCCAACGTCCTGACTTTC. Amino acid sequence: CASSPELGTGSRQGANVLTF.